Following are 21 T cell receptor beta chains from one sample sequenced in a study of response to subunit inactivated influenza vaccine. MiXCR was run by TCRdb on the RT-PCR reads, yielding one entry per CDR3 protein. The sample has about 570,000 distinct CDR3 sequences, 11% seen once. The same sample was also studied in work on T cells expressing NK-cell markers. This second report adds: Scientists made TCR beta cDNA using 5'RACE template switching with UMIs.

The input for sequencing was PBMCs from blood, taken on the day of vaccination. The receptors here all came from a man aged 50 to 60 who received an inactivated influenza vaccine.

This clonotype has a handful of counts. The chain recombines TRBV11-1 with TRBJ2-2; D call uncertain. The CDR3 spans 16 residues. The germline gives CDR1 SGHAT, CDR2 FQDESV (reference sequence). The V end was cut by 3 bases, the J end by 4 bases, with 15 bases between. The CDR3 loop reads CASSLGSAGVTGELFF. Here the CDR3 DNA reads TGTGCCAGCAGCTTGGGCAGTGCTGGAGTCACCGGGGAGCTGTTTTTT.

The table lists this clonotype with a few counts. The rearrangement uses TRBV6-1 and TRBJ2-1, with 8 bases identical to TRBD2. The trim removed 8 bases at V and 0 bases at J, leaving 9 bases unmatched. The CDR3 is made up of 16 amino acids. The germline gives CDR1 MNHNS, CDR2 SASEGT. Written as DNA, the CDR3 is TGTGCCAGCCGCGAGTTGGCGGGAGGCTCCTACAATGAGCAGTTCTTC. This gives the protein CASRELAGGSYNEQFF.

V usage is TRBV6-2 or TRBV6-3 and J usage is TRBJ2-1; D unclear. This CDR3 is 16 amino acids long. Germline CDR1 reads MNHEY; CDR2 reads SVGEGT. The V end was cut by 0 bases, the J end by 0 bases, with 9 bases between. The CDR3 loop reads CASSYSVRSSYNEQFF. CDR3 in DNA: TGTGCCAGCAGTTACTCGGTCCGGAGCTCCTACAATGAGCAGTTCTTC.

This clonotype occurred a few times. This chain connects TRBV29-1 to TRBJ2-6; TRBD1 matches at 10 bases. Germline values: CDR1 SQVTM, CDR2 ANQGSEA. This CDR3 region has 18 residues. Losses at the gene ends were 6 bases for V and 0 bases for J; bases not matched to a gene: 11. The CDR3 DNA follows: TGCAGCGTATATATTGGACAGGGGGGTTTCTCTGGGGCCAACGTCCTGACTTTC. It specifies CSVYIGQGGFSGANVLTF.

This clonotype was seen a handful of times. The V call is TRBV5-1, the J call TRBJ1-4; TRBD1 aligns across 7 bases. Trimming at V came to 3 bases and at J to 0 bases, leaving 2 bases not matched to a gene. This CDR3 comprises 15 residues. From germline, CDR1 is SGHRS and CDR2 YFSETQ. CDR3 amino acids: CASSWGTATNEKLFF. The CDR3 coding sequence is TGCGCCAGCAGCTGGGGGACAGCAACTAATGAAAAACTGTTTTTT.

This clonotype was recorded a few times. The chain joins TRBV10-3 to TRBJ2-5; D is possibly TRBD1 (5 bases). The germline CDR1 and CDR2 sequences are ENHRY and SYGVKD. V lost 10 bases to trimming and J lost 1 base, with 16 bases between them. CDR3 length: 14 residues. CDR3 nucleotides: TGTGCCACCAATGGATTTGGGGCCCAAGAGACCCAGTACTTC. Its protein is CATNGFGAQETQYF.

The J gene is TRBJ2-7, the V gene TRBV28; D uncertain. This CDR3 has 14 residues. In germline, CDR1 is MDHEN, CDR2 SYDVKM. V lost 5 bases and J lost 3, with 14 bases in between. The CDR3 reads CASSPPLQIYEQYF. For the CDR3, the DNA is TGTGCCAGCAGTCCCCCCCTCCAAATCTACGAGCAGTACTTC.

The chain has TRBV5-1 and TRBJ2-2, with TRBD1 matching 7 bases. Losses at the gene ends were 4 bases for V and 0 bases for J; bases not matched to a gene: 3. The CDR3 spans 15 residues. Germline V gene lookup returns CDR1 SGHRS and CDR2 YFSETQ. The chain's CDR3 is CASSGQDANTGELFF. CDR3 nucleotides: TGCGCCAGCAGCGGACAGGACGCGAACACCGGGGAGCTGTTTTTT. Full variable domain (outside the CDR3, taken from reference TRBV5-1 and TRBJ2-2): KAGVTQTPRYLIKTRGQQVTLSCSPISGHRSVSWYQQTPGQGLQFLFEYFSETQRNKGNFPGRFSGRQFSNSRSEMNVSTLELGDSALYLCASSGQDANTGELFFGEGSRLTVL.

The genes are TRBV20-1 and TRBJ2-4, with a possible D match to TRBD2 (5 bases). Trimming took 3 bases from V and 0 from J, leaving 6 bases between them. The germline CDR1 and CDR2 sequences are DFQATT and SNEGSKA (reference sequence). The CDR3 extends over 13 amino acids. The CDR3 here is CSASREAKNIQYF. The CDR3 DNA reads as TGCAGTGCTAGTCGGGAAGCCAAAAACATTCAGTACTTC.

This clonotype was picked up a small number of times. The V call is TRBV5-5, the J call TRBJ2-7, with no clear D. Germline CDR1 reads SGHKS; CDR2 reads YYEKEE (reference sequence). With 1 base removed from V and 2 bases from J, the gap between germline ends came to 7 bases. The CDR3 loop spans 13 amino acids. CDR3 in amino acids: CASSLIPAYEQYF. CDR3 nucleotides: TGTGCCAGCAGCTTGATCCCAGCCTACGAGCAGTACTTC.

This clonotype occurred a few times. This chain links TRBV5-6 with TRBJ2-1, with D possibly being TRBD1 or TRBD2 (5 bases each). V was pared by 4 bases and J by 7 bases, with 21 bases between. This CDR3 spans 16 amino acids. CDR1 and CDR2 (germline): SGHDT, YYEEEE. CDR3 DNA sequence: TGTGCCAGCAGCGCTGCGCTGGCCCGAGGGGTGAATGAGCAGTTCTTC. Its translation: CASSAALARGVNEQFF.

This chain connects TRBV10-2 to TRBJ2-1; D is uncertain. CDR3 length: 11 amino acids. Germline V gene lookup returns CDR1 WSHSY and CDR2 SAAADI. The V gene lost 4 bases and the J gene lost 8 bases, with 6 bases spanning the gap. The CDR3 reads CASSAAHEQFF. In DNA form, the CDR3 reads TGCGCCAGCAGTGCGGCCCATGAGCAGTTCTTC.

The rearrangement joins TRBV18 to TRBJ2-7, with 9 bases matching TRBD1. With 1 base clipped from V and 5 bases from J, the junction kept 9 bases outside the gene matches. Germline V gene lookup returns CDR1 KGHSH and CDR2 LQKENI. This CDR3 region has 16 residues. CDR3 amino acids: CASSPLWSTGGNEQYF. CDR3 sequence (DNA): TGTGCCAGCTCACCACTGTGGTCGACAGGGGGTAACGAGCAGTACTTC. Full variable domain (missing parts from reference TRBV18 and TRBJ2-7): NAGVMQNPRHLVRRRGQEARLRCSPMKGHSHVYWYRQLPEEGLKFMVYLQKENIIDESGMPKERFSAEFPKEGPSILRIQQVVRGDSAAYFCASSPLWSTGGNEQYFGPGTRLTVT.

The J gene is TRBJ2-7, the V gene TRBV5-1, with D unresolved. CDR1 SGHRS and CDR2 YFSETQ come from the germline V gene. Trimming left V 0 bases short and J 0 bases short, with 7 bases between. The CDR3 length is 14 residues. Here the CDR3 DNA reads TGCGCCAGCAGCTTGGGGGCTTTCTCCTACGAGCAGTACTTC. Its translation: CASSLGAFSYEQYF. Supplemented by reference TRBV5-1 and TRBJ2-7, the full variable domain reads KAGVTQTPRYLIKTRGQQVTLSCSPISGHRSVSWYQQTPGQGLQFLFEYFSETQRNKGNFPGRFSGRQFSNSRSEMNVSTLELGDSALYLCASSLGAFSYEQYFGPGTRLTVT.

In its sample, this clonotype was seen a few times. This chain connects TRBV18 to TRBJ1-1, with TRBD1 matching over 7 bases. Germline V gene data show CDR1 as KGHSH and CDR2 as LQKENI. This CDR3 has 18 amino acids. V shed 5 bases and J 5 bases; nucleotides not matched to a gene: 20. The DNA of the CDR3 is TGTGCCAGCTCATCAGTCGCCGATTCGGACAGGCCCGGGACTGAAGCTTTCTTT. Its protein is CASSSVADSDRPGTEAFF. The variable domain in full, with the rest retrieved from reference TRBV18 and TRBJ1-1, is NAGVMQNPRHLVRRRGQEARLRCSPMKGHSHVYWYRQLPEEGLKFMVYLQKENIIDESGMPKERFSAEFPKEGPSILRIQQVVRGDSAAYFCASSSVADSDRPGTEAFFGQGTRLTVV.

The table lists this clonotype with a few counts. The chain uses TRBV4-3 and TRBJ2-7, with 8 bases matching TRBD1. Germline V CDR1 and CDR2: LGHNA, YSLEER. V trimming: 0 bases; J trimming: 3 bases; junction bases outside the gene matches: 16. The CDR3 spans 19 residues. CDR3 residues: CASSQDRGRGLKALYEQYF. The CDR3 region has the DNA TGCGCCAGCAGCCAAGATCGTGGCAGGGGGCTTAAAGCTCTCTACGAGCAGTACTTC.

The genes are TRBV4-2 and TRBJ1-2; D is unresolved. This CDR3 is 15 amino acids long. From germline, CDR1 is LGHNA and CDR2 YNFKEQ. Trimming pared 0 bases from V and 2 bases from J, leaving 10 bases between. The CDR3 sequence is CASSQEVRPNYGYTF. The CDR3 DNA reads TGTGCCAGCAGCCAAGAAGTTCGCCCGAACTATGGCTACACCTTC.

The table lists this clonotype with a few counts. V is TRBV5-1 and J is TRBJ2-6, with TRBD1 as a possible D gene (6 bases). The CDR3 length is 21 residues. Germline V gives CDR1 SGHRS, CDR2 YFSETQ. With 1 base removed from V and 6 bases from J, the gap between germline ends came to 29 bases. DNA for the CDR3: TGCGCCAGCAGCTTGAATCTCCTAGACAGGCTCCCTGCTTCCGAGGCCAACGTCCTGACTTTC. This translates into CASSLNLLDRLPASEANVLTF.

This clonotype turned up a few times. The chain links TRBV12-3 or TRBV12-4 to TRBJ2-3; TRBD2 might be the D (5 bases). V was cut by 1 base and J by 2 bases, with 10 bases left in between. The CDR3 is 15 amino acids. CDR3 region: CASSLGGQLTDTQYF. CDR3 nucleotides: TGTGCCAGCAGTTTAGGAGGGCAACTCACAGATACGCAGTATTTT.

The CDR3 loop is CATSDLRPGAYNEQFF. CDR3 sequence (DNA): TGTGCCACCAGTGATTTAAGGCCCGGGGCGTACAATGAGCAGTTCTTC. The V gene is TRBV24-1, the J gene TRBJ2-1; D is perhaps TRBD1 or TRBD2 (5 bases each). The CDR3 has 16 residues. In germline, CDR1 is KGHDR, CDR2 SFDVKD. V was cut by 1 base and J by 4 bases, with 13 bases left in between.

The chain joins TRBV11-2 to TRBJ2-2; 10 bases agree with TRBD1. The J segment lost 4 bases and the V segment lost 5 bases, leaving 7 bases of the junction unmatched. Germline CDR1 and CDR2: SGHAT and FQNNGV. The CDR3 extends over 16 amino acids. CDR3 amino acids: CASSRGTGAITGELFF. The CDR3 bases are TGTGCCAGCAGCCGGGGGACAGGGGCTATCACCGGGGAGCTGTTTTTT.